The subject of this entry is one T cell receptor (beta chain). The antigen remains undetermined. Sequenced by immunoSEQ multiplex PCR; TCRdb stores in-frame clones only, minus some. Counted here are roughly 41,000 clones, about 89% occurring once; the ten biggest clones make up 10% to 15%. The sample comes from a study of OX40 agonist ivuxolimab in advanced cancers. Study information: The study treated patients with ivuxolimab, an agonistic anti-OX40 (CD134) antibody. Patients received ivuxolimab, an intravenous treatment, every 2 weeks at 0.01 to 10 mg/kg.

Unmatched junction bases numbered 5, after V lost 2 bases and J lost 3 bases. The CDR3 covers 15 residues. Germline V gene sequence: CDR1 SGDLS, CDR2 YYNGEE. Study-wide results and caveats: CD8+ T cells were the subset that, on average, had more expanded clones than CD4+.

The chain is built from TRBV9 and TRBJ1-2; 9 bases match TRBD1. The sample consisted of CD4+ or CD8+ T cells sorted from blood, taken in a trial of the OX40 agonist ivuxolimab. The receptor was isolated from an adult with an advanced solid tumor such as melanoma, head and neck, liver or kidney cancer. The CDR3 here is CASSVTGTGHYGYTF. DNA for the CDR3: TGTGCCAGCAGCGTCACCGGGACAGGGCACTATGGCTACACCTTC.